These 20 T cell receptor beta chains were all obtained from the same sample, sequenced in a study of shared clonotypes between healthy human individuals. Sequencing was performed with immunoSEQ multiplex PCR; in TCRdb, only in-frame clones are kept and a portion is missing. The data contain about 520,000 clones, around 80% of them singletons. What was sequenced was PBMCs. The receptors were sampled from a woman between 40 and 55 years old in good health. Some clones in this sample may be carry-over from other donors' samples.

Concerning this clone: This may be a read error: a much more frequent sequence differs by one nucleotide. This CDR3 is also generated by other DNA sequences in the sample. J is TRBJ1-5 and V is TRBV28; D is undetermined. Germline V lookup: CDR1 MDHEN, CDR2 SYDVKM. CDR3 size: 16 residues. CDR3 DNA: TGTGCTAGCAGTTTGACCAGCCGCATCCCAAATCAGCCCCAGCATTTT. It yields the protein CASSLTSRIPNQPQHF.

V usage is TRBV2 and J usage is TRBJ2-3, with 7 bases aligning to TRBD2. This CDR3 region has 15 residues. Germline-derived CDR1 and CDR2 are SNHLY and FYNNEI. The junction had 5 bases not matched to a gene; V was cut back by 5 bases and J by 0 bases. The CDR3 loop is CASSRDYPSTDTQYF. In nucleotides, the CDR3 is TGTGCCAGCAGTCGGGACTACCCTAGCACAGATACGCAGTATTTT. Looking up the rest from reference TRBV2 and TRBJ2-3 gives the full variable domain: EPEVTQTPSHQVTQMGQEVILRCVPISNHLYFYWYRQILGQKVEFLVSFYNNEISEKSEIFDDQFSVERPDGSNFTLKIRSTKLEDSAMYFCASSRDYPSTDTQYFGPGTRLTVL.

The V and J genes are TRBV18 and TRBJ1-4, with D possibly TRBD1 on 6 matching bases. The CDR3 totals 18 residues. CDR1 is KGHSH, CDR2 LQKENI, per germline. Trimming removed 3 bases from V and 1 base from J, with 18 bases in between. CDR3 amino acids: CASSPRTGGEGTNEKLFF. CDR3 DNA: TGTGCCAGCTCACCTCGTACCGGGGGCGAAGGAACTAATGAAAAACTGTTTTTT.

A few counts support this clone. This chain connects TRBV19 to TRBJ1-5; the D gene is possibly TRBD1 (5 bases). Germline lookup yields CDR1 LNHDA and CDR2 SQIVND (reference sequence). CDR3 length: 14 residues. V lost 5 bases, J lost 10 bases, and 18 bases lay in between. CDR3 protein: CASSWGTDDLPQHF. CDR3 bases: TGTGCCAGTAGTTGGGGGACGGACGATCTTCCCCAGCATTTT.

J is TRBJ2-7 and V is TRBV11-3, with 7 bases fitting TRBD1. Unmatched junction bases numbered 6, after V lost 5 bases and J lost 2 bases. The CDR3 spans 14 residues. CDR1 is SGHNT, CDR2 YENEEA, per germline. CDR3 in amino acids: CASSQGGAPYEQYF. For the CDR3, the DNA is TGTGCCAGCAGCCAAGGGGGCGCCCCCTACGAGCAGTACTTC. The whole variable domain, filled in from reference TRBV11-3 and TRBJ2-7, reads EAGVVQSPRYKIIEKKQPVAFWCNPISGHNTLYWYLQNLGQGPELLIRYENEEAVDDSQLPKDRFSAERLKGVDSTLKIQPAELGDSAVYLCASSQGGAPYEQYFGPGTRLTVT.

A remark on this clone: Other DNA sequences in the sample encode the same CDR3. The V and J genes are TRBV7-2 and TRBJ2-5; maybe TRBD2 (7 bases). CDR3 size: 13 residues. V shed 5 bases and J shed 5 bases, with 12 bases lying between them. Germline assignment: CDR1 SGHTA and CDR2 FQGNSA. The CDR3 DNA reads TGTGCCAGCAGCAGGGGGGGTGAGGAGACCCAGTACTTC. Translation: CASSRGGEETQYF.

The chain joins TRBV11-1 to TRBJ1-1, with D possibly TRBD1 on 5 matching bases. The ends were cut back, 6 bases at V and 3 bases at J, with 14 bases in the middle. The CDR3 loop spans 14 amino acids. CDR1 is SGHAT and CDR2 is FQDESV in the germline V gene (reference sequence). The CDR3 coding sequence is TGTGCCAGCAGTCCTTGGGGGAGGGACACTGAAGCTTTCTTT. Protein sequence: CASSPWGRDTEAFF.

This clone was detected only a few times. This chain uses TRBV4-2 with TRBJ2-2, with TRBD2 identical over 10 bases. CDR1 is LGHNA and CDR2 is YNFKEQ in the germline V gene. The CDR3 runs 16 residues. J gave up 6 bases and V 4 bases, and 8 bases lay outside the gene matches. As DNA, the CDR3 is TGTGCCAGCAGCCCCGGAGCGGGAGGGCTCCCCGGGGAGCTGTTTTTT. Protein sequence: CASSPGAGGLPGELFF.

This chain uses TRBV7-8 with TRBJ1-1; the D gene is possibly TRBD1 (6 bases). The CDR3 runs 12 residues. The ends were cut back, 3 bases at V and 7 bases at J, with 9 bases in the middle. Germline-derived CDR1 and CDR2 are SGHVS and FQNEAQ. CDR3 sequence (DNA): TGTGCCAGCAGCTTTGGGGGGCTTGAAGCTTTCTTT. Its protein is CASSFGGLEAFF.

The chain is built from TRBV4-3 and TRBJ2-2; TRBD2 matches at 8 bases. V lost 3 bases, J lost 5 bases, and 5 bases stayed unmatched. CDR3 length: 15 residues. Looked up from germline, CDR1 is LGHNA and CDR2 is YSLEER. Here the CDR3 DNA reads TGCGCCAGCAGCCAGAGCGGGAGTTATACCGGGGAGCTGTTTTTT. Amino acids: CASSQSGSYTGELFF.

This rearrangement joins TRBV2 to TRBJ2-2; TRBD2 aligns across 8 bases. Germline V gene data show CDR1 as SNHLY and CDR2 as FYNNEI. The CDR3 is made up of 15 amino acids. The junction had 5 bases not matched to a gene; V was cut back by 4 bases and J by 4 bases. The CDR3 DNA reads as TGTGCCAGCAGTGCCGGGAGGGCCCTCACCGGGGAGCTGTTTTTT. Protein: CASSAGRALTGELFF.

V is TRBV19 and J is TRBJ2-7; perhaps TRBD1 as D (5 bases). The CDR3 sequence is 14 residues long. CDR1 is LNHDA and CDR2 is SQIVND in the germline V gene (reference sequence). Trimming cost V 1 base and J 2 bases, with 9 bases left between them. The CDR3 DNA reads TGTGCCAGTAGTATAGGCCGACAGACCTACGAGCAGTACTTC. It encodes CASSIGRQTYEQYF.

The rearrangement links TRBV18 to TRBJ2-3; D gene ambiguous. Trimming left V 3 bases short and J 0 bases short, with 10 bases between. The CDR3 spans 15 residues. Germline CDR1 KGHSH, CDR2 LQKENI. CDR3 sequence reads: CASSPQIVSTDTQYF. The CDR3 DNA is TGTGCCAGCTCACCGCAAATCGTTAGCACAGATACGCAGTATTTT.

V is TRBV7-9 and J is TRBJ2-5; tentatively, D is TRBD1 or TRBD2 (5 bases each). Germline CDR1 reads SEHNR; CDR2 reads FQNEAQ (reference sequence). V was shortened by 1 base and J by 4 bases, with 7 bases between the two germline ends. The length of the CDR3 is 13 residues. Written as DNA, the CDR3 is TGTGCCAGCAGCTTAGGGGGGACAGAGACCCAGTACTTC. Protein sequence: CASSLGGTETQYF.

This chain connects TRBV28 to TRBJ1-2, with TRBD1 as a possible D gene (6 bases). Germline V lookup: CDR1 MDHEN, CDR2 SYDVKM. V lost 5 bases and J lost 2, with 12 bases in between. CDR3 size: 14 residues. The CDR3 protein is CASSITGRNYGYTF. The DNA for the CDR3 is TGTGCCAGCAGTATCACAGGGAGGAACTATGGCTACACCTTC.

Remarks on this clone: Possible read error: a much larger clone is one base away. The chain uses TRBV29-1 and TRBJ1-2; the D is unclear. The V gene's germline CDR1 is SQVTM and CDR2 ANQGSEA. CDR3 length: 15 residues. CDR3 sequence reads: CRVQPGPRGNYGYTF. CDR3 nucleotides: TGCAGAGTCCAACCGGGCCCGCGGGGAAACTATGGCTACACCTTC.

The chain links TRBV7-8 to TRBJ2-1; TRBD1 matches at 12 bases. In germline, CDR1 is SGHVS, CDR2 FQNEAQ. This CDR3 region has 18 residues. V was clipped by 5 bases and J by 7 bases; unmatched bases: 15. CDR3 sequence reads: CASSTAHGWDRGHNEQFF. The DNA of the CDR3 is TGTGCCAGCAGCACCGCTCACGGATGGGACAGGGGGCATAATGAGCAGTTCTTC.

The chain couples TRBV4-2 to TRBJ1-1; 9 nucleotides agree with TRBD1. V shed 4 bases, J shed 0 bases, and the junction held 3 bases outside the gene matches. The CDR3 consists of 15 residues. Per the germline V gene, CDR1 is LGHNA and CDR2 is YNFKEQ. CDR3: CASSRGQGMNTEAFF. The CDR3, as DNA: TGTGCCAGCAGCCGAGGACAGGGGATGAACACTGAAGCTTTCTTT.

The chain uses TRBV7-3 and TRBJ2-1; D gene ambiguous. The CDR3 sequence is 15 residues long. V lost 5 bases and J lost 0, with 11 bases in between. Germline assignment: CDR1 SGHTA and CDR2 FQGTGA. CDR3 sequence (DNA): TGTGCCAGCAGCACTGACGCAGGCTCCTACAATGAGCAGTTCTTC. This codes for CASSTDAGSYNEQFF.

This sequence joins TRBV11-2 and TRBJ2-5; TRBD2 agrees at 12 bases. This CDR3 contains 16 residues. V shed 6 bases, J shed 3 bases, and the junction held 8 bases outside the gene matches. Germline CDR1 reads SGHAT; CDR2 reads FQNNGV. The CDR3 here is CASRTTSGSWEETQYF. The CDR3, as DNA: TGTGCCAGCAGAACGACTAGCGGGAGTTGGGAAGAGACCCAGTACTTC. The whole variable domain, remainder taken from reference TRBV11-2 and TRBJ2-5, is EAGVAQSPRYKIIEKRQSVAFWCNPISGHATLYWYQQILGQGPKLLIQFQNNGVVDDSQLPKDRFSAERLKGVDSTLKIQPAKLEDSAVYLCASRTTSGSWEETQYFGPGTRLLVL.